One and the same sample provided the 15 T cell receptor beta chains below, sequenced in a study of cytomegalovirus exposure and HLA in healthy donors. The PCR was carried out with 60 Vbeta primers and 13 Jbeta primers. Clones were sequenced by immunoSEQ multiplex PCR, and TCRdb holds only the in-frame ones, with some missing. This sample's table has 150,000 to 200,000 clones. Sequencing was carried out using PBMCs. Receptors were obtained from a man aged 25-40 years in good health and CMV-seronegative.

The chain couples TRBV6-5 to TRBJ1-2, with 7 bases fitting TRBD1. V lost 2 bases, J lost 2 bases, and 8 bases stayed unmatched. The CDR3 is 16 amino acids. CDR1 is MNHEY and CDR2 is SVGAGI in the germline V gene. CDR3 sequence (DNA): TGTGCCAGCAGTTACCATCCGACAGGGACCAACTATGGCTACACCTTC. As protein: CASSYHPTGTNYGYTF.

As DNA, the CDR3 is TGTGCCAGCAGTCAGACAGCCCTAGCCAAAAACATTCAGTACTTC. Translation gives CASSQTALAKNIQYF. The chain employs TRBV6-5 and TRBJ2-4; possible D gene TRBD1, 5 bases. This CDR3 has 15 residues. V was shortened by 5 bases and J by 0 bases, with 11 bases between the two germline ends. Looked up from germline, CDR1 is MNHEY and CDR2 is SVGAGI.

The chain recombines TRBV10-3 with TRBJ2-3; TRBD2 matches 12 bases. V lost 3 bases, J lost 8 bases, and 12 bases stayed unmatched. The germline gives CDR1 ENHRY, CDR2 SYGVKD. The CDR3 runs to 17 residues. The CDR3 nucleotides read TGTGCCATCAGTGAAGGCCCTAGCGGGGGGGCGGGAGGTACGCAGTATTTT. Translated, it gives CAISEGPSGGAGGTQYF.

The V and J genes are TRBV10-3 and TRBJ1-1; weak D call: TRBD1 (6 bases). V lost 0 bases and J lost 1, with 12 bases in between. The CDR3 is made up of 16 amino acids. Germline lookup yields CDR1 ENHRY and CDR2 SYGVKD. CDR3 sequence reads: CAISESRGRGNTEAFF. DNA of the CDR3: TGTGCCATCAGTGAGTCCCGTGGCAGGGGGAACACTGAAGCTTTCTTT.

The genes are TRBV10-3 and TRBJ2-7; the D gene is possibly TRBD1 (5 bases). Germline-derived CDR1 and CDR2 are ENHRY and SYGVKD. Trimming removed 0 bases at V and 5 bases at J, with 11 bases between. The CDR3 runs 14 residues. The CDR3: CAISESGEPNEQYF. The DNA of the CDR3 is TGTGCCATCAGTGAGTCAGGGGAACCAAACGAGCAGTACTTC.

The chain uses TRBV19 and TRBJ2-7; D ambiguous. CDR1 is LNHDA, CDR2 SQIVND, per germline (reference sequence). Trimming stripped 1 base from V and 0 bases from J, with 7 bases between. The CDR3 extends over 14 amino acids. The CDR3 sequence: CASSIVGSSYEQYF. The CDR3 coding sequence is TGTGCCAGTAGTATAGTGGGCAGCTCCTACGAGCAGTACTTC.

The chain has TRBV5-6 and TRBJ2-1; TRBD2 matches at 15 bases. CDR3 length: 16 residues. The junction had 7 bases not matched to a gene; V was cut back by 3 bases and J by 9 bases. Germline V lookup: CDR1 SGHDT, CDR2 YYEEEE. This chain's CDR3 is CASSSGLAGGRAEQFF. The CDR3 DNA reads TGTGCCAGCAGCTCTGGACTAGCGGGGGGGAGGGCTGAGCAGTTCTTC.

The chain couples TRBV4-3 to TRBJ1-2; 7 nucleotides align to TRBD1. CDR1 LGHNA and CDR2 YSLEER come from the germline V gene. This CDR3 comprises 16 residues. V shed 4 bases, J shed 4 bases, and the junction held 12 bases outside the gene matches. The CDR3 loop is CASSLNVPGQPYGYTF. In nucleotides, the CDR3 is TGCGCCAGCAGCCTAAACGTCCCGGGACAGCCCTATGGCTACACCTTC.

V and J are TRBV11-3 and TRBJ1-4; D is ambiguous. There are 13 residues in the CDR3. Trimming left V 8 bases short and J 3 bases short, with 10 bases between. Germline V gene data show CDR1 as SGHNT and CDR2 as YENEEA. The CDR3 here is CASGQQPNEKLFF. CDR3 in DNA: TGTGCCAGCGGGCAACAACCTAATGAAAAACTGTTTTTT.

The V call is TRBV29-1, the J call TRBJ1-4, with 9 positions matching TRBD1. V lost 7 bases to trimming and J lost 7 bases; unmatched junction nucleotides: 7. The CDR3 totals 13 residues. Germline V gene lookup returns CDR1 SQVTM and CDR2 ANQGSEA. CDR3 in amino acids: CSGWDRESEKLFF. CDR3 nucleotide sequence: TGCAGCGGGTGGGACAGGGAGAGTGAAAAACTGTTTTTT. The full variable domain, completed using reference TRBV29-1 and TRBJ1-4, is SAVISQKPSRDICQRGTSLTIQCQVDSQVTMMFWYRQQPGQSLTLIATANQGSEATYESGFVIDKFPISRPNLTFSTLTVSNMSPEDSSIYLCSGWDRESEKLFFGSGTQLSVL.

This chain connects TRBV18 to TRBJ2-2; 9 bases line up with TRBD1. The V gene's germline CDR1 is KGHSH and CDR2 LQKENI. V was clipped by 2 bases and J by 4 bases; unmatched bases: 2. This CDR3 is 15 amino acids long. The CDR3 DNA sequence: TGTGCCAGCTCACCAGTGACAGGGGGCACCGGGGAGCTGTTTTTT. Residues: CASSPVTGGTGELFF.

Of note for this clone: At one end, the junction sequence differs from germline, possibly due to a read error. The genes are TRBV19 and TRBJ1-5, with 9 bases aligning to TRBD1. This CDR3 comprises 15 residues. Germline lookup yields CDR1 LNHDA and CDR2 SQIVND (reference sequence). DNA of the CDR3: TGTGTCAGTACCAAGACAGGGGGGTGGAATCAGCCCCAGCATTTT. Amino acid sequence: CVSTKTGGWNQPQHF.

This chain links TRBV30 with TRBJ1-1, with D possibly being TRBD1 (6 bases). This CDR3 has 13 amino acids. Deletions cut 0 bases from V and 8 bases from J, with 13 bases between. Germline V gives CDR1 GTSNPN, CDR2 SVGIG (reference sequence). Here the CDR3 reads CAWSVFEGTEAFF. In DNA form, the CDR3 reads TGTGCCTGGAGTGTATTTGAGGGGACAGAAGCTTTCTTT.

This chain joins TRBV23-1 and TRBJ2-7; 9 bases line up with TRBD1. TRBV23-1 is designated an ORF whose function remains uncertain. V trimming: 8 bases; J trimming: 3 bases; junction bases outside the gene matches: 11. The CDR3 spans 15 residues. CDR3 DNA sequence: TGCGCCAGCGAGGGGCCCGGGACAGGGCGCTACGAGCAGTACTTC. This encodes CASEGPGTGRYEQYF.

The V call is TRBV5-1, the J call TRBJ1-1; D is undetermined. Germline values: CDR1 SGHRS, CDR2 YFSETQ. There are 16 residues in the CDR3. V was cut by 4 bases and J by 0 bases, with 16 bases left in between. The CDR3 DNA reads as TGCGCCAGCAGCGAGGGCTTTGAGTCCCTGAACACTGAAGCTTTCTTT. It is translated as CASSEGFESLNTEAFF.